These 17 T cell receptor beta chains came from one sample sequenced in a study of post-analysis software for immune sequencing data. The library was made from cDNA and included unique molecular identifiers. In TCRdb, the PCR reads were re-called with MiXCR into one record per CDR3 protein. Here the sample spans about half a million distinct CDR3 sequences, around 34% being singletons. Study-level findings and limits: Elevated frequency relative to controls characterized several TRBV segments in patients, TRBV5-6, TRBV5-1 and TRBV20-1 among them.

The antigens these receptors bind are not known. The sequenced material came from blood. The receptor source for this set is a girl aged 2-17 years with multiple sclerosis.

This clonotype was seen just once. This chain joins TRBV7-2 and TRBJ1-5; the match to TRBD1 covers 9 bases. V was clipped by 2 bases and J by 2 bases; unmatched bases: 1. The germline gives CDR1 SGHTA, CDR2 FQGNSA. The CDR3 has 15 residues. The CDR3 spells CASSLWDRGNQPQHF. The CDR3 DNA is TGTGCCAGCAGCTTATGGGACAGGGGCAATCAGCCCCAGCATTTT. The whole variable domain, filled in from reference TRBV7-2 and TRBJ1-5, reads GAGVSQSPSNKVTEKGKDVELRCDPISGHTALYWYRQSLGQGLEFLIYFQGNSAPDKSGLPSDRFSAERTGGSVSTLTIQRTQQEDSAVYLCASSLWDRGNQPQHFGDGTRLSIL.

The chain has TRBV12-3 or TRBV12-4 and TRBJ2-6; no firm D call. The CDR3 is 14 amino acids. V was pared by 10 bases and J by 0 bases, with 10 bases between. The CDR3 spells CANRQTSGANVLTF. CDR3 in DNA: TGTGCCAACCGCCAGACCTCTGGGGCCAACGTCCTGACTTTC.

This rearrangement joins TRBV20-1 to TRBJ1-5, with D possibly being TRBD1 (5 bases). V was shortened by 3 bases and J by 5 bases, with 11 bases between the two germline ends. The germline V gene has CDR1 DFQATT and CDR2 SNEGSKA (reference sequence). The CDR3 covers 13 residues. The CDR3 DNA sequence: TGCAGTGCTAGGAGAAGGGGTGATCAGCCCCAGCATTTT. It specifies CSARRRGDQPQHF.

This chain uses TRBV15 with TRBJ2-6, with TRBD1 identical over 8 bases. The V gene end was trimmed by 1 base and the J gene end by 4 bases; junction bases not matched to a gene: 6. The V gene's germline CDR1 is LNHNV and CDR2 YYDKDF (reference sequence). The length of the CDR3 is 17 residues. The CDR3 nucleotides read TGTGCCACCAGCAGAGTGACAGGGGTATCGGGGGCCAACGTCCTGACTTTC. Amino acids: CATSRVTGVSGANVLTF.

In regard to this clonotype: A read error may produce the germline difference seen at one junction end. This sequence joins TRBV12-3 or TRBV12-4 and TRBJ1-5; D not resolved. The CDR3 runs to 16 residues. This chain's CDR3 is CASSPAQTISNPPQHF. The CDR3 DNA is TGTGCCAGCAGCCCTGCACAAACCATTAGCAATCCGCCCCAGCATTTT.

This clonotype was observed a few times. V gene TRBV3-1 combines with J gene TRBJ2-1; D gene uncertain. The CDR3 loop spans 15 amino acids. Trimming removed 0 bases from V and 0 bases from J, with 6 bases in between. The V gene's germline CDR1 is LGHDT and CDR2 YNNKEL (reference sequence). CDR3 region: CASSQDGASYNEQFF. The CDR3 coding sequence is TGTGCCAGCAGCCAAGACGGCGCCTCCTACAATGAGCAGTTCTTC.

The V call is TRBV7-8, the J call TRBJ1-1; TRBD1 agrees at 7 bases. V was clipped by 0 bases and J by 2 bases; unmatched bases: 3. The CDR3 has 15 residues. Germline CDR1 reads SGHVS; CDR2 reads FQNEAQ. CDR3 protein: CASSLAWTGNTEAFF. In DNA, the CDR3 is TGTGCCAGCAGCTTAGCCTGGACAGGAAACACTGAAGCTTTCTTT.

The chain recombines TRBV12-5 with TRBJ2-5; no firm D call. V lost 7 bases to trimming and J lost 3 bases, with 15 bases between them. The CDR3 totals 14 residues. Germline CDR1 is LGHNT and CDR2 is FRNRAP. CDR3 nucleotides: TGTGCTAGTGCCCGAGGTACAGAAGAAGAGACCCAGTACTTC. It encodes CASARGTEEETQYF.

V and J are TRBV20-1 and TRBJ2-3; TRBD2 matches at 12 bases. V dropped 6 bases and J dropped 8; count of bases not matched to a gene: 9. The CDR3 has 14 amino acids. Per the germline V gene, CDR1 is DFQATT and CDR2 is SNEGSKA (reference sequence). This CDR3 reads CSAMTSGSPFTQYF. The CDR3 DNA reads TGCAGTGCCATGACTAGCGGGAGTCCATTTACGCAGTATTTT.

The rearrangement joins TRBV7-9 to TRBJ2-5; D unresolved. The CDR3 covers 15 residues. V was cut by 7 bases and J by 5 bases, with 20 bases left in between. Germline CDR1 and CDR2: SEHNR and FQNEAQ (reference sequence). CDR3: CASTRGLGNWETQYF. CDR3 DNA: TGTGCCAGCACCCGAGGTCTAGGCAACTGGGAGACCCAGTACTTC.

The chain uses TRBV12-3 or TRBV12-4 and TRBJ1-5; D not certain. CDR3 length: 14 amino acids. V lost 3 bases and J lost 7, with 13 bases in between. The CDR3 bases are TGTGCCAGCAGTTTTGTCCAGGAGGGACAGCCCCAGCATTTT. Translating gives CASSFVQEGQPQHF.

This clonotype appeared a few times. The rearrangement joins TRBV29-1 to TRBJ2-3; 13 bases match TRBD2. This CDR3 is built from 15 residues. Germline CDR1 reads SQVTM; CDR2 reads ANQGSEA. V lost 3 bases and J lost 4; bases outside the gene matches: 4. CDR3: CSVEGTSGVSDTQYF. CDR3 nucleotides: TGCAGCGTTGAGGGGACTAGCGGGGTCTCAGATACGCAGTATTTT.

This clonotype was seen a few times. This chain uses TRBV6-5 with TRBJ1-2; weak D call: TRBD1 (6 bases). The CDR3 consists of 13 residues. Deletions cut 6 bases from V and 2 bases from J, with 10 bases between. Germline assignment: CDR1 MNHEY and CDR2 SVGAGI. The CDR3 nucleotides are TGTGCCAGCAGACTAGGGGGGAACTATGGCTACACCTTC. Protein: CASRLGGNYGYTF.

The CDR3 nucleotides read TGTGCCAGCAGCTTAGGACAGGGGGGACTCAGCCCCTACGAGCAGTACTTC. Residues: CASSLGQGGLSPYEQYF. This chain joins TRBV11-2 and TRBJ2-7; 9 bases fit TRBD1. The trim removed 1 base at V and 2 bases at J, leaving 9 bases unmatched. This CDR3 is 17 amino acids long. Germline V lookup: CDR1 SGHAT, CDR2 FQNNGV.

This clonotype was seen a few times. The chain couples TRBV20-1 to TRBJ2-5, with 7 nucleotides matching TRBD2. This CDR3 comprises 13 residues. The germline gives CDR1 DFQATT, CDR2 SNEGSKA (reference sequence). After removal of 5 bases from V and 5 bases from J, the junction contained 8 bases not matched to a gene. CDR3 coding DNA: TGCAGTGCTGGACCTCTGGGGGGGGAGACCCAGTACTTC. It encodes CSAGPLGGETQYF.

There are a few counts of this clonotype. The J gene is TRBJ2-3, the V gene TRBV28; tentatively, D is TRBD1 or TRBD2 (5 bases each). Trimming stripped 6 bases from V and 6 bases from J, with 25 bases between. CDR1 is MDHEN, CDR2 SYDVKM, per germline. CDR3 length: 17 amino acids. The CDR3 region has the DNA TGTGCCAGCAGCCCTCGACCGACTACTGTGGGGGAGGATACGCAGTATTTT. Translated, it gives CASSPRPTTVGEDTQYF. Looking up the rest from reference TRBV28 and TRBJ2-3 gives the full variable domain: DVKVTQSSRYLVKRTGEKVFLECVQDMDHENMFWYRQDPGLGLRLIYFSYDVKMKEKGDIPEGYSVSREKKERFSLILESASTNQTSMYLCASSPRPTTVGEDTQYFGPGTRLTVL.

The V and J genes are TRBV20-1 and TRBJ2-7; D may be TRBD2 (5 bases). The CDR3 covers 15 residues. Trimming pared 8 bases from V and 2 bases from J, leaving 22 bases between. The germline gives CDR1 DFQATT, CDR2 SNEGSKA (reference sequence). CDR3 nucleotides: TGCAGTAATTTAAATAGCGCCGGAAACCCCTACGAGCAGTACTTC. Translated, it gives CSNLNSAGNPYEQYF.